Following are 2 T cell receptor beta chains from one sample sequenced in a study of Ad26.COV2.S vaccination and SARS-CoV-2 variants. Repertoires were generated with immunoSEQ multiplex PCR, while TCRdb's copy carries only in-frame clones and drops some. The top ten hold roughly 10% of the sample, which has just under 250,000 clones, 70% to 90% seen once. Treatment specified: about 20 received Ad26.COV2.S at low or high dose, single or two shots; roughly 5 received placebo; per-sample allocation not given. The investigators took samples on day 63 after the first vaccine or placebo injection. The specimen was peripheral blood, collected in a trial of Ad26.COV2.S vaccine versus placebo. The receptors here all came from a person aged 18-60 years who received the Ad26.COV2.S COVID-19 vaccine or a placebo.

The rearrangement links TRBV29-1 to TRBJ1-5; weak D call: TRBD1 (5 bases). Trimming shortened V by 6 bases and J by 0 bases, and 12 bases separated the two germline ends. The CDR3 length is 14 residues. Germline CDR1 reads SQVTM; CDR2 reads ANQGSEA. The CDR3 sequence is CSVGGGSSNQPQHF. CDR3 sequence (DNA): TGCAGCGTCGGGGGGGGGAGTAGCAATCAGCCCCAGCATTTT.

The chain combines TRBV2 with TRBJ1-2, with 7 bases matching TRBD1. The V gene end was trimmed by 3 bases and the J gene end by 4 bases; junction bases not matched to a gene: 2. CDR1 and CDR2 (germline): SNHLY, FYNNEI. The CDR3 length is 13 residues. Here the CDR3 DNA reads TGTGCCAGCAGTGAGGGACAGTCCTATGGCTACACCTTC. This gives the protein CASSEGQSYGYTF.